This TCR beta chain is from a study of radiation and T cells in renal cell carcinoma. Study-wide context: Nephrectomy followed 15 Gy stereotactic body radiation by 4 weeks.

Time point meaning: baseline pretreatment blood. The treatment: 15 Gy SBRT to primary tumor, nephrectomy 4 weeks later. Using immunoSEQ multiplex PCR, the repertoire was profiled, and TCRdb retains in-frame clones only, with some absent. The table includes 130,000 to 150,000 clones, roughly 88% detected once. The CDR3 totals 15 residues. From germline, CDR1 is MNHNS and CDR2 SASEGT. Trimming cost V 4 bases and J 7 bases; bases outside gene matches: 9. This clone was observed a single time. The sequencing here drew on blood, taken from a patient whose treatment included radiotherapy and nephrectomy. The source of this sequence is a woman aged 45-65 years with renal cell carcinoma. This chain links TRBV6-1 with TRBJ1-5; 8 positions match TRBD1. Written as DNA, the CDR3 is TGTGCCAGCAGTGTGGACAGGGAGTATGGGCAGCCCCAGCATTTT. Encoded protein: CASSVDREYGQPQHF.